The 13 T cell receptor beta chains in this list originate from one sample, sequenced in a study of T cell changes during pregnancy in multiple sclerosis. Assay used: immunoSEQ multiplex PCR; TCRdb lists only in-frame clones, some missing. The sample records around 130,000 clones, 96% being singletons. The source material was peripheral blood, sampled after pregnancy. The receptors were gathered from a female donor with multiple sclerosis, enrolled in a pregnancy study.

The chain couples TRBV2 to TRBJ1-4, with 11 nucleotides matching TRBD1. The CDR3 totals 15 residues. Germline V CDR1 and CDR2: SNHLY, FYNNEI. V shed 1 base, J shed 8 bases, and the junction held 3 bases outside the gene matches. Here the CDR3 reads CASSEVGQGGEKLFF. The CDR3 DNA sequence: TGTGCCAGCAGTGAAGTGGGACAGGGGGGGGAAAAACTGTTTTTT.

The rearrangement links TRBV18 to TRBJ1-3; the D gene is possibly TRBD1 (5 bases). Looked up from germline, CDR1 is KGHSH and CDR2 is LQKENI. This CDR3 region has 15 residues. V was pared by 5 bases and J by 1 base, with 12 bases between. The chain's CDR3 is CASSALSGSGNTIYF. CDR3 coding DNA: TGTGCCAGCTCAGCGTTATCAGGGTCTGGAAACACCATATATTTT.

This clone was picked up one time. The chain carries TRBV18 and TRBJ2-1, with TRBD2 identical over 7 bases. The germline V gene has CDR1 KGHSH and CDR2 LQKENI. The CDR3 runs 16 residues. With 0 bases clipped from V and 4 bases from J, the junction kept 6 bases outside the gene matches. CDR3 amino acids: CASSPPPGRIYNEQFF. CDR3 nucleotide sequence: TGTGCCAGCTCACCACCCCCCGGGAGGATATACAATGAGCAGTTCTTC. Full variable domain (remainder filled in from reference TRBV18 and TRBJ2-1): NAGVMQNPRHLVRRRGQEARLRCSPMKGHSHVYWYRQLPEEGLKFMVYLQKENIIDESGMPKERFSAEFPKEGPSILRIQQVVRGDSAAYFCASSPPPGRIYNEQFFGPGTRLTVL.

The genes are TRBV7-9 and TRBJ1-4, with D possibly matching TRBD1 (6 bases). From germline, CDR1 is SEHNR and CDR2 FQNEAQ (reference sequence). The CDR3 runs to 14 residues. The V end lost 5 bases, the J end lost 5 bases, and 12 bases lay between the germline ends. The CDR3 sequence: CASSLSGTNEKLFF. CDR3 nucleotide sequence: TGTGCCAGCAGCCTATCCGGGACAAATGAAAAACTGTTTTTT.

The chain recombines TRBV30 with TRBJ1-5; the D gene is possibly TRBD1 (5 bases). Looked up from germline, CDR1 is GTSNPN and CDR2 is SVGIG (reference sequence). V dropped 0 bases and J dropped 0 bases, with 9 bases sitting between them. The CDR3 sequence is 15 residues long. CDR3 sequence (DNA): TGTGCCTGGAGTGTAGGCGGGGGTAGCAATCAGCCCCAGCATTTT. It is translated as CAWSVGGGSNQPQHF.

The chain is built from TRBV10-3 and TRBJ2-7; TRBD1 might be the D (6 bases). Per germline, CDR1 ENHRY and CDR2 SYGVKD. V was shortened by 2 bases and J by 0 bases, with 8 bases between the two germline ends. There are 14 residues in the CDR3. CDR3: CAISEPGHSYEQYF. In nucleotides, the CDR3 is TGTGCCATCAGTGAGCCGGGACACTCCTACGAGCAGTACTTC.

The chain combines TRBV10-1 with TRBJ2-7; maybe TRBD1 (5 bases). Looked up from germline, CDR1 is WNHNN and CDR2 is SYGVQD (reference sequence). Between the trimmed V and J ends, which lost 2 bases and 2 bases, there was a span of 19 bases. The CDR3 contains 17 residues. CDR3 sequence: CASSEALPGQGAYEQYF. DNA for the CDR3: TGCGCCAGCAGTGAGGCTCTTCCGGGCCAAGGGGCCTACGAGCAGTACTTC.

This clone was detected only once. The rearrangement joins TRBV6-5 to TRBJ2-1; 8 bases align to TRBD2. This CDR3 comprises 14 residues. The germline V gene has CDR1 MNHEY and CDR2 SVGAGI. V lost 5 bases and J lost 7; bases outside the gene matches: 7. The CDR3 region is CASSAGTSDNEQFF. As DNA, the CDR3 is TGTGCCAGCAGTGCCGGGACTAGTGATAATGAGCAGTTCTTC.

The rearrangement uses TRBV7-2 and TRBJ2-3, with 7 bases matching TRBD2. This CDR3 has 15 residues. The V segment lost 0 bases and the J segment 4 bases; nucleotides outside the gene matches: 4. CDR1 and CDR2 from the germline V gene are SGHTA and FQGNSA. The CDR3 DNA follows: TGTGCCAGCAGCTTAGCGGCGGGAGTGGCAGATACGCAGTATTTT. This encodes CASSLAAGVADTQYF.

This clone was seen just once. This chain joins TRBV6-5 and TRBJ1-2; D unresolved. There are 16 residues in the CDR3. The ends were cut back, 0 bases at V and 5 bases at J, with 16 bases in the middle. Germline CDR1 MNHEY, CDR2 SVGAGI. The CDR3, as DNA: TGTGCCAGCAGTTACTCGAAGGTTTCAGGAAATTATGGCTACACCTTC. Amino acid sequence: CASSYSKVSGNYGYTF.

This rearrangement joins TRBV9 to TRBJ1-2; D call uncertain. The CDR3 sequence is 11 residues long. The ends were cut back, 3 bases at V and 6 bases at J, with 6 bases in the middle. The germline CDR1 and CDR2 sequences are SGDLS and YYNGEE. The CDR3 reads CASSGVNGYTF. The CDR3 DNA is TGTGCCAGCAGCGGCGTAAATGGCTACACCTTC.

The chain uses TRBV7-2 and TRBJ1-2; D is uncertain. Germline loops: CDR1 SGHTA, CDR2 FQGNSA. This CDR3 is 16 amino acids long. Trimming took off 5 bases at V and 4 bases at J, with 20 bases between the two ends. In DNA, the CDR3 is TGTGCCAGCAGCCCTGGTTCGGCGGGGTTGGTCTATGGCTACACCTTC. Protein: CASSPGSAGLVYGYTF.

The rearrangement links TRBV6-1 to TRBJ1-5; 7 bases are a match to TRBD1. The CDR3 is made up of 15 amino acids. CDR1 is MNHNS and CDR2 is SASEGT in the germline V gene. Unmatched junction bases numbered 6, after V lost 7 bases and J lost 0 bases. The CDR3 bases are TGTGCCAGCACGATAGGGACAGCTAGCAATCAGCCCCAGCATTTT. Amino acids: CASTIGTASNQPQHF.